This is a list of T cell receptor beta chains from one sample in a study of blood T cell repertoires in COVID-19. The protocol was immunoSEQ multiplex PCR, while the TCRdb copy is restricted to in-frame clones and leaves out a portion. The repertoire consists of about 270,000 clones, with 75% to 95% occurring once and the leading ten covering 2.5% to 3%. Sequenced sample: PBMCs or T cells enriched from blood (not recorded which). The receptors derive from a man aged 35 to 55 who had been exposed to COVID-19. Each CDR3 is given with its conserved first and last residue. A D gene is named only where the DNA matches it firmly. Clone size is stated in some rows and not others, as once, few, many or a class when expanded.

cdr3_length	d_call	j_call	v_call	clone_size	cdr3_nt	cdr3_aa
14	NA	TRBJ1-1	TRBV27	once	TGTGCCAGCAGTTTATTCGTGACTGACACTGAAGCTTTCTTT	CASSLFVTDTEAFF
14	NA	TRBJ1-3	TRBV6-4	NA	TGTGCCAGCAGGTTACAGCACACTTCTGACACCATATATTTT	CASRLQHTSDTIYF
19	TRBD2	TRBJ2-3	TRBV4-3	NA	TGCGCCAGCAGCCAAGATTTATTCGGAACTAGCGGGAATCGGGATACGCAGTATTTT	CASSQDLFGTSGNRDTQYF
13	NA	TRBJ1-1	TRBV2	once	TGTGCCAGCAGTGAAATGGGCGGGAATGAAGCTTTCTTT	CASSEMGGNEAFF
13	NA	TRBJ2-3	TRBV9	NA	TGTGCCAGCAGCGTTAGTCCTACGGATACGCAGTATTTT	CASSVSPTDTQYF
15	TRBD2	TRBJ2-1	TRBV5-6	NA	TGTGCCAGCAGCTCCCCGGGGGGTACTAACAATGAGCAGTTCTTC	CASSSPGGTNNEQFF
15	TRBD2	TRBJ2-2	TRBV11-2	NA	TGTGCCAGCAGCTCTCTAGCGGGAGTCTCCGGGGAGCTGTTTTTT	CASSSLAGVSGELFF
13	NA	TRBJ2-1	TRBV5-1	NA	TGCGCCAGCAGCTTGGCTTTAGGCGGAGAGGAGTTCTTC	CASSLALGGEEFF
17	TRBD1	TRBJ2-5	TRBV9	NA	TGTGCCAGCAGCACCGAGACGGACAGGACCCGACAAGAGACCCAGTACTTC	CASSTETDRTRQETQYF
14	TRBD1	TRBJ1-1	TRBV9	NA	TGTGCCAGCAGCCCCCGGGACAGGGGCACTGAAGCTTTCTTT	CASSPRDRGTEAFF
15	NA	TRBJ2-3	TRBV11-2	NA	TGTGCCAGCAGCTTAGTGGCGGTGGGCACAGATACGCAGTATTTT	CASSLVAVGTDTQYF
15	NA	TRBJ2-1	TRBV5-3	NA	TGTGCCAGAAGCCGAGGGACTCCGAGACTTAATGAGCAGTTCTTC	CARSRGTPRLNEQFF
14	NA	TRBJ1-3	TRBV5-1	NA	TGCGCCATTCCCCTTGAGGGCTCTGGAAACACCATATATTTT	CAIPLEGSGNTIYF
16	NA	TRBJ2-7	TRBV9	NA	TGTGCCAGCAGCGCCGAAGGTAGCGGAAGCTCCTACGAGCAGTACTTC	CASSAEGSGSSYEQYF
13	NA	TRBJ2-1	TRBV30	NA	TGTGCCTGGAGTGGGGTAGCATCCAATGAGCAGTTCTTC	CAWSGVASNEQFF
14	TRBD1	TRBJ1-5	TRBV6-5	NA	TGTGCCAGCAGTCCGACAGGGGTTACTCAGCCCCAGCATTTT	CASSPTGVTQPQHF
16	TRBD1	TRBJ1-2	TRBV3-1/TRBV3-2	few	TGTGCCAGCAGCTCCAGTCCGGGACAGGGTAGAGGTGGCTACACCTTC	CASSSSPGQGRGGYTF
15	TRBD1	TRBJ2-7	TRBV11-2	few	TGTGCCAGCAGCCACCGGGACAGGGGATCCTACGAGCAGTACTTC	CASSHRDRGSYEQYF
13	NA	TRBJ1-2	TRBV7-3	NA	TGTGCCAGCAGCCTGAGTAGGACATCAGGCTACACCTTC	CASSLSRTSGYTF
14	NA	TRBJ1-1	TRBV25-1	NA	TGTGCCAGCAGTGAGGGGGGTCCCTACACTGAAGCTTTCTTT	CASSEGGPYTEAFF
17	TRBD2	TRBJ2-1	TRBV12-5	NA	TGTGCTAGTGGTTTCCTAGCGGGAGAGCATGATATCAATGAGCAGTTCTTC	CASGFLAGEHDINEQFF
14	TRBD2	TRBJ2-1	TRBV5-4	NA	TGTGCCAGCACCGTGACTAGCGGGGCCAATGAGCAGTTCTTC	CASTVTSGANEQFF
12	TRBD2	TRBJ2-7	TRBV29-1	NA	TGCAGCGTGGCTAGCGGTACCTACGAGCAGTACTTC	CSVASGTYEQYF
15	NA	TRBJ1-1	TRBV19	NA	TGTGCCAGTAGTATAGTGGCAGGTCTGGGCACTGAAGCTTTCTTT	CASSIVAGLGTEAFF
13	NA	TRBJ2-7	TRBV10-3	NA	TGTGCCATCAACGGAGGGGGCCCATACGAGCAGTACTTC	CAINGGGPYEQYF
13	NA	TRBJ1-1	TRBV27	NA	TGTGCCAGCAGTCTAACAGTGAACACTGAAGCTTTCTTT	CASSLTVNTEAFF
13	NA	TRBJ1-5	TRBV5-8	NA	TGTGCCAGCAGCTACCAGGGCTATCAGCCCCAGCATTTT	CASSYQGYQPQHF
14	TRBD2	TRBJ2-7	TRBV19	NA	TGTGCCAGTAGTACCCGACTAGCGTTTGTCGAGCAGTACTTC	CASSTRLAFVEQYF
12	NA	TRBJ2-1	TRBV28	NA	TGTGCCAGCAGCCGACAGGACAATGAGCAGTTCTTC	CASSRQDNEQFF
14	NA	TRBJ2-3	TRBV6-2/TRBV6-3	NA	TGTGCCAGCAGCCAGCCCAGGGATAGAGTTACGCAGTATTTT	CASSQPRDRVTQYF
19	TRBD1	TRBJ1-5	TRBV10-3	NA	TGTGCCATCAGTGAGTCATGGGGGCCCGGGACAGGGGCCCGATTGACCCAGCATTTT	CAISESWGPGTGARLTQHF
15	NA	TRBJ1-5	TRBV3-1/TRBV3-2	NA	TGTGCCAGCAGCCAAGCCGCGCAGGGTGATCAGCCCCAGCATTTT	CASSQAAQGDQPQHF
14	TRBD2	TRBJ2-7	TRBV3-1/TRBV3-2	NA	TGTGCCAGCAGCCAGGGACTAGGGGCCTACGAGCAGTACTTC	CASSQGLGAYEQYF
17	TRBD2	TRBJ2-1	TRBV5-4	NA	TGTGCCAGCAGCCAAAACAGGGGACTAGCGGGAGGGAATGAGCAGTTCTTC	CASSQNRGLAGGNEQFF
15	TRBD2	TRBJ2-1	TRBV28	NA	TGTGCCAGCAGTTTTCGCGGGAGCTCCTACAATGAGCAGTTCTTC	CASSFRGSSYNEQFF
16	NA	TRBJ2-5	TRBV9	NA	TGTGCCAGCAGCGTATCAGGGGCGGATGCAAGAGAGACCCAGTACTTC	CASSVSGADARETQYF
15	NA	TRBJ2-7	TRBV9	NA	TGTGCCAGCAGCGCGAGGGGGACGGATACCTACGAGCAGTACTTC	CASSARGTDTYEQYF
15	TRBD1	TRBJ1-2	TRBV9	NA	TGTGCCAGCAGCTCCCAGGGACAGGGGTCTTATGGCTACACCTTC	CASSSQGQGSYGYTF
15	NA	TRBJ1-1	TRBV11-2	NA	TGTGCCAGCAGCAAAGTGGTTGGGGGAGGAACTGAAGCTTTCTTT	CASSKVVGGGTEAFF
14	TRBD1	TRBJ2-5	TRBV5-1	NA	TGCGCCAGCAGCTTGGAAGGGGGCGAGGAGACCCAGTACTTC	CASSLEGGEETQYF
12	NA	TRBJ1-6	TRBV30	NA	TGTGCCTGGAGCACAGTAAATTCACCCCTCCACTTT	CAWSTVNSPLHF
13	TRBD1	TRBJ1-5	TRBV27	NA	TGTGCCAGCAGCGCCGACAGGGCAAGGCTCCAGCATTTT	CASSADRARLQHF
15	TRBD2	TRBJ2-1	TRBV29-1	NA	TGCAGCGTGGCCAAGACTAGCGGGCCCTACAATGAGCAGTTCTTC	CSVAKTSGPYNEQFF
13	TRBD1	TRBJ1-6	TRBV12-3/TRBV12-4	NA	TGTGCCAGCAGCGACAGGGGAAATTCACCCCTCCACTTT	CASSDRGNSPLHF
14	TRBD1	TRBJ2-5	TRBV5-4	NA	TGTGCCAGCAGCTTAGACAGGGACAGAGAGACCCAGTACTTC	CASSLDRDRETQYF
19	TRBD2	TRBJ2-2	TRBV6-2/TRBV6-3	NA	TGTGCCAGCAGTTACTCGAGTAGGGCTAGCGGGAGTAGCTCCGGGGAGCTGTTTTTT	CASSYSSRASGSSSGELFF
16	TRBD1	TRBJ1-5	TRBV19	NA	TGTGCCAGTAGTATAGCGAAGACAGGGGTTTATCAGCCCCAGCATTTT	CASSIAKTGVYQPQHF
14	TRBD2	TRBJ2-1	TRBV11-3	NA	TGTGCCAGCAGCTCACTAGCGGGAGGTTATGAGCAGTTCTTC	CASSSLAGGYEQFF
15	NA	TRBJ1-1	TRBV5-4	NA	TGTGCCAGCAGCTCAGGGAACCCGGGGGGCACTGAAGCTTTCTTT	CASSSGNPGGTEAFF
14	TRBD1	TRBJ1-1	TRBV9	NA	TGTGCCAGCAGCGCCCAGACAGGGTTTGATGAAGCTTTCTTT	CASSAQTGFDEAFF
12	NA	TRBJ1-6	TRBV7-9	once	TGTGCCAGCAGCAAAGGGGGGGGGCCCCTCCACTTT	CASSKGGGPLHF
11	NA	TRBJ2-1	TRBV9	NA	TGTGCCAGCAGCAAAACAGTGGAGCAGTTCTTC	CASSKTVEQFF
14	TRBD2	TRBJ2-7	TRBV10-2	NA	TGCGCCAGCAGTGAGTTTAAAGCGGGGGGCGAGCAGTACTTC	CASSEFKAGGEQYF
12	NA	TRBJ2-2	TRBV10-3	NA	TGTGCCAGTAGCGGGAACACCGGGGAGCTGTTTTTT	CASSGNTGELFF